This T cell receptor beta chain was retrieved from a study of Graves' ophthalmopathy and Graves' hyperthyroidism. This clonotype was observed at least ten times. Amplified material comprised TCR beta CDR3 regions derived from RNA transcripts. HTBI primers were employed in first-round RT-PCR, then a second-round multiplex PCR followed. TCRdb reanalysed the multiplex PCR reads using MiXCR and keeps one entry per CDR3 protein. The sample carries about 1.1 million distinct CDR3 sequences, 35% to 40% recorded once. The sample taken for sequencing was peripheral blood or thyroid tissue (not recorded which). The clonotype originates from an adult man with Graves' hyperthyroidism.

This chain's CDR3 is CASSVEAGTAFF. The CDR3 DNA is TGTGCCAGCAGCGTAGAGGCAGGGACCGCTTTCTTT. The genes are TRBV9 and TRBJ1-1; D might be TRBD1 (5 bases). From germline, CDR1 is SGDLS and CDR2 YYNGEE. V lost 0 bases and J lost 11, with 11 bases in between. This CDR3 contains 12 residues.